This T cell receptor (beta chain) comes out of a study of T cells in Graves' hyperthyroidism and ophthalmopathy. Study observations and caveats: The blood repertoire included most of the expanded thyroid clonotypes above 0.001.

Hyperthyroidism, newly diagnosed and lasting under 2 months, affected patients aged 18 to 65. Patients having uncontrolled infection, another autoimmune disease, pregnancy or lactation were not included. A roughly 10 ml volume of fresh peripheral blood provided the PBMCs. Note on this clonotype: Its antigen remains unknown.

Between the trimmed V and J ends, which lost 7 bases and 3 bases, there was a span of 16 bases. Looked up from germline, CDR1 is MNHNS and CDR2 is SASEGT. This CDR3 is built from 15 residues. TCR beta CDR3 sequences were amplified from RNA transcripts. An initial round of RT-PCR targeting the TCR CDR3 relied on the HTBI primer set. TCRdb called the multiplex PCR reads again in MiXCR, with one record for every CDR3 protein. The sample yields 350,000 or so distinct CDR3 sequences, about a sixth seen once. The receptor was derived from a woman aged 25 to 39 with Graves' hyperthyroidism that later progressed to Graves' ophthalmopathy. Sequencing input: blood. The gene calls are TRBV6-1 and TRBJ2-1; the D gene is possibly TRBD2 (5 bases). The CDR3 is CASTTLGNFYNEQFF. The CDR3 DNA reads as TGTGCCAGCACTACCCTCGGGAACTTCTACAATGAGCAGTTCTTC.